These T cell receptor beta chains were read from a single sample in a study of control samples from healthy donors and cancer patients. Produced via immunoSEQ multiplex PCR; TCRdb's table is partial and in-frame only. The table shows roughly 100,000 clones, with about four fifths occurring only once. The sequencing sample was made of blood. These receptors came from a woman between 45 and 60 years old in good health. CDR3s include the opening cysteine and the closing phenylalanine or tryptophan. A D gene is named only where the DNA matches it firmly. Expanded clones get a size class; other rows say once, few or many, or leave the size out.

clone_size	j_call	v_call	d_call	cdr3_aa	cdr3_nt
few	TRBJ2-7	TRBV25-1	.	CASSGGLVEQYF	TGTGCCAGCAGTGGAGGACTCGTGGAGCAGTACTTC
few	TRBJ1-1	TRBV29-1	TRBD1	CSVGGQGGTEAFF	TGCAGCGTGGGGGGACAGGGTGGCACTGAAGCTTTCTTT
.	TRBJ1-6	TRBV3-1/TRBV3-2	.	CASSPLGSPLHF	TGTGCCAGCAGCCCCCTAGGGTCACCCCTCCACTTT
.	TRBJ2-7	TRBV6-5	.	CASSPGSSYEQYF	TGTGCCAGCAGTCCGGGGAGCTCCTACGAGCAGTACTTC
.	TRBJ1-6	TRBV10-3	TRBD1	CAISEPLGQNNSPLHF	TGTGCCATCAGTGAGCCCTTGGGACAGAACAATTCACCCCTCCACTTT
once	TRBJ2-3	TRBV15	.	CATSRPERLARNTDTQYF	TGTGCCACCAGCAGGCCTGAGCGTCTAGCTCGGAACACAGATACGCAGTATTTT
.	TRBJ1-1	TRBV18	.	CASSPMGLGNTEAFF	TGTGCCAGCTCACCAATGGGGCTGGGGAACACTGAAGCTTTCTTT
.	TRBJ1-1	TRBV7-9	.	CASSLSDPGEAFF	TGTGCCAGCAGCTTAAGCGATCCGGGTGAAGCTTTCTTT
.	TRBJ2-5	TRBV6-5	.	CASGLGAQETQYF	TGTGCCAGCGGTCTGGGGGCACAAGAGACCCAGTACTTC
.	TRBJ2-3	TRBV7-3	TRBD2	CASSLTRTSGNSADTQYF	TGTGCCAGCAGCTTAACGAGGACTAGCGGGAATTCGGCAGATACGCAGTATTTT
.	TRBJ2-7	TRBV6-2/TRBV6-3	.	CASSYVGSEQYF	TGTGCCAGCAGTTACGTGGGGAGCGAGCAGTACTTC
.	TRBJ1-6	TRBV10-3	.	CAISEGRAVSPLHF	TGTGCCATCAGTGAGGGCAGGGCTGTCTCACCCCTCCACTTT
few	TRBJ2-7	TRBV5-5	TRBD1	CASSILNRDRVVSYEQYF	TGTGCCAGCAGCATCCTGAATCGGGACAGAGTAGTCTCCTACGAGCAGTACTTC
.	TRBJ1-6	TRBV19	.	CASSRRGPINSPLHF	TGTGCCAGTAGTCGCAGGGGACCTATTAATTCACCCCTCCACTTT
.	TRBJ2-7	TRBV10-3	TRBD1	CATAKGAREQYF	TGTGCCACCGCGAAGGGGGCGAGGGAGCAGTACTTC